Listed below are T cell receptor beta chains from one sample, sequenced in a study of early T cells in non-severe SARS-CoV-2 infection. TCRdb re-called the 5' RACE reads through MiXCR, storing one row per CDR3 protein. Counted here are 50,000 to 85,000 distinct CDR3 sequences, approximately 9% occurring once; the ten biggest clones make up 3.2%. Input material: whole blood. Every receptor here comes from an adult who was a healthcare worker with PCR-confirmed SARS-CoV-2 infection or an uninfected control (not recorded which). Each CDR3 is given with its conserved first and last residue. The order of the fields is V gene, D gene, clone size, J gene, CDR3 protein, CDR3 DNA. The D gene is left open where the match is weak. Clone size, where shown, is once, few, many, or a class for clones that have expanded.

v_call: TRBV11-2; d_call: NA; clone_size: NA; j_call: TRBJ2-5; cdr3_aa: CASSLLEVGTQYF; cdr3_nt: TGTGCCAGCAGCTTATTGGAGGTTGGGACCCAGTACTTC
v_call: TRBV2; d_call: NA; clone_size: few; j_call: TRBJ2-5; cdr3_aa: CASSVRETQYF; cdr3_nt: TGTGCCAGCAGTGTGCGGGAGACCCAGTACTTC
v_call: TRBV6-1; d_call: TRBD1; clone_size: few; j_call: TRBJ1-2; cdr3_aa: CASSARTGPSLANYGYTF; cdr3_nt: TGTGCCAGCAGTGCGAGGACAGGGCCCTCCTTAGCTAACTATGGCTACACCTTC
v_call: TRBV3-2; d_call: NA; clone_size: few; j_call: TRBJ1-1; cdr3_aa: CASSQASLQGFFTTEAFF; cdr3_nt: TGTGCCAGCAGCCAAGCAAGCCTACAGGGGTTCTTTACCACTGAAGCTTTCTTT
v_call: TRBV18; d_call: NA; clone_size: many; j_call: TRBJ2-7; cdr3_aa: CASSPSRDEQYF; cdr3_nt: TGTGCCAGCTCACCGTCCAGGGACGAGCAGTACTTC
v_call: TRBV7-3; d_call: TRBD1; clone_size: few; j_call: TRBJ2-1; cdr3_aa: CASSTNRQGGSNEQFF; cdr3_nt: TGTGCCAGCAGCACCAACAGACAGGGGGGAAGCAATGAGCAGTTCTTC
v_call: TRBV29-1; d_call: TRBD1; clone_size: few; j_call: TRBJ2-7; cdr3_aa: CSATGQGYEQYF; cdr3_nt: TGCAGCGCCACCGGACAGGGCTACGAGCAGTACTTC
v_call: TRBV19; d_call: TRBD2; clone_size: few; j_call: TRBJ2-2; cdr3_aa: CASTPLGLAGGASNTGELFF; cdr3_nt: TGTGCCAGTACCCCCTTGGGACTAGCGGGAGGGGCCTCGAACACCGGGGAGCTGTTTTTT
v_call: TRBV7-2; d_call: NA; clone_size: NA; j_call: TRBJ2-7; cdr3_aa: CASSIRGGSRGYEQYF; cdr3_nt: TGTGCCAGCAGCATAAGAGGTGGTTCGAGGGGCTACGAGCAGTACTTC
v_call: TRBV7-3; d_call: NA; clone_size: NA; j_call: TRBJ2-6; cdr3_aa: CASSYSGANVLTF; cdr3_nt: TGTGCCAGCAGTTACTCTGGGGCCAACGTCCTGACTTTC
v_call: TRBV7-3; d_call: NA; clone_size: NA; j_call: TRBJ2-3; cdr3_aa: CASSLDPSPSTDTQYF; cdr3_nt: TGTGCCAGCAGCTTAGATCCGTCGCCAAGCACAGATACGCAGTATTTT
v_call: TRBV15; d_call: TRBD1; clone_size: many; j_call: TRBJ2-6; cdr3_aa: CATSNPQGSSSGANVLTF; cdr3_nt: TGTGCCACCAGCAACCCACAGGGGTCGAGTTCTGGGGCCAACGTCCTGACTTTC
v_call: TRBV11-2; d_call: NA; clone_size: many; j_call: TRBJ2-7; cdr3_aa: CASSLVRLAYEQYF; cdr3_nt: TGTGCCAGCAGCTTAGTGCGGCTAGCCTACGAGCAGTACTTC
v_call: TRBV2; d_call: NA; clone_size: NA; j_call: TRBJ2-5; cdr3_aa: CASSVLGTTLRKTQYF; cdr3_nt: TGTGCCAGCAGTGTGTTAGGGACCACATTAAGGAAGACCCAGTACTTC
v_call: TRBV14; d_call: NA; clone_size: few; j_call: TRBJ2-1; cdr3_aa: CASSQTSYNEQFF; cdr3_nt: TGTGCCAGCAGCCAGACCAGCTACAATGAGCAGTTCTTC
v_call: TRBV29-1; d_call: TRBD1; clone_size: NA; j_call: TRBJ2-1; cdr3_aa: CSAVRDRRYNEQFF; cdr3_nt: TGCAGCGCCGTCCGGGACAGGCGTTACAATGAGCAGTTCTTC
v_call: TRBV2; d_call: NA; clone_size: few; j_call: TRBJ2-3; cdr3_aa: CASKTGTTDTQYF; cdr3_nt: TGTGCCAGCAAAACGGGGACCACAGATACGCAGTATTTT
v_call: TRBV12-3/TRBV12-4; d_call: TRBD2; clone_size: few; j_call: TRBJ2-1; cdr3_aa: CASSLGGRAGEQFF; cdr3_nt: TGTGCCAGCAGTTTAGGCGGGAGGGCCGGGGAGCAGTTCTTC
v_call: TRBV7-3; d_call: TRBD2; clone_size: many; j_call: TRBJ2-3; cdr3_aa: CASSASGGTQYF; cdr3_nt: TGTGCCAGCAGCGCTAGCGGGGGTACGCAGTATTTT
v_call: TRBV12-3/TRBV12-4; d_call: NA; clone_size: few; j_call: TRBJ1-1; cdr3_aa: CASSLNGRLNTEAFF; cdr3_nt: TGTGCCAGCAGTTTAAATGGCAGGCTAAACACTGAAGCTTTCTTT
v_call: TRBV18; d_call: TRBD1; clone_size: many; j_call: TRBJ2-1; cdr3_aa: CASSPGDRFYNEQFF; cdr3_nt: TGTGCCAGCTCACCGGGGGACAGATTTTACAATGAGCAGTTCTTC
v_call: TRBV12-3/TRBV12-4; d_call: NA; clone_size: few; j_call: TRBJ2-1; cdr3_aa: CATTPSAGKNEQFF; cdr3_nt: TGTGCCACCACCCCTTCTGCAGGGAAGAATGAGCAGTTCTTC
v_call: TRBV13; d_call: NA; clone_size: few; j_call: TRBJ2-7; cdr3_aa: CASSPKTSTLRYEQYF; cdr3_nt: TGTGCCAGCAGCCCTAAGACCTCTACCCTTAGGTACGAGCAGTACTTC
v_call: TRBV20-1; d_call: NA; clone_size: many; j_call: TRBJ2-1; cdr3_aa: CSASGRYNEQFF; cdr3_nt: TGCAGTGCTAGCGGGAGATACAATGAGCAGTTCTTC
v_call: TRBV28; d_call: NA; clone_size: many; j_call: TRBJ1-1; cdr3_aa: CASSFVGLGEGAFF; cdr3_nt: TGTGCCAGCAGTTTCGTAGGGCTGGGGGAAGGAGCTTTCTTT
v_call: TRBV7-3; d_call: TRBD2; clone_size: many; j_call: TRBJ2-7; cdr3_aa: CASSFTRGAPGTSGSYEQYF; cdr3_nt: TGTGCCAGCAGCTTCACTCGAGGGGCTCCCGGGACTAGCGGGAGCTACGAGCAGTACTTC
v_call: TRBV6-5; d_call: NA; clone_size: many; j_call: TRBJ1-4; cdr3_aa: CASSYKGRDEKLFF; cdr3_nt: TGTGCCAGCAGTTACAAGGGAAGGGATGAAAAACTGTTTTTT
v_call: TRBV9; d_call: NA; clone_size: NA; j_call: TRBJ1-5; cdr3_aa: CASSVGRDSNQPQHF; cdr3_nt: TGTGCCAGCAGCGTGGGGAGAGACAGCAATCAGCCCCAGCATTTT
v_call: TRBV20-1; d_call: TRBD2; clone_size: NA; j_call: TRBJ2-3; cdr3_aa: CSASPGLAGGRRSTDTQYF; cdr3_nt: TGCAGTGCATCGCCGGGACTAGCGGGGGGCCGTAGGAGCACAGATACGCAGTATTTT
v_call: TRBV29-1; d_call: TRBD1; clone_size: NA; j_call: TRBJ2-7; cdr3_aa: CSVEQGELSYEQYF; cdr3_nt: TGCAGCGTCGAACAGGGGGAACTCTCCTACGAGCAGTACTTC
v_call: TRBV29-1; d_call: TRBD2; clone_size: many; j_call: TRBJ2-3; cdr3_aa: CSVRTGTNTDTQYF; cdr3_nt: TGCAGCGTTAGGACCGGGACTAACACAGATACGCAGTATTTT
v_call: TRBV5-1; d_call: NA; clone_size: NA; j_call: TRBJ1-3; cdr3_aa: CASKFGNSGNTIYF; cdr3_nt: TGCGCCAGCAAATTCGGCAACTCTGGAAACACCATATATTTT
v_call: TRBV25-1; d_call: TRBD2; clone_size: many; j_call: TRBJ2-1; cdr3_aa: CASSKGTSGSMNEQFF; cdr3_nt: TGTGCCAGCAGCAAAGGGACTAGCGGGAGTATGAATGAGCAGTTCTTC
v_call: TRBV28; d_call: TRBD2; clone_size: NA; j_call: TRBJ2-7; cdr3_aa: CATKTSGYEQYF; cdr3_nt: TGTGCCACCAAGACTAGCGGATACGAGCAGTACTTC
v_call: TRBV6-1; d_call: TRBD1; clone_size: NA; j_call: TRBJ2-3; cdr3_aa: CASSEGQGPDTQYF; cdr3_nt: TGTGCCAGCAGTGAAGGACAGGGCCCAGATACGCAGTATTTT
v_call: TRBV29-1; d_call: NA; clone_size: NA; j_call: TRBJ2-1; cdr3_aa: CSASRTVISDEQFF; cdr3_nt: TGCAGCGCTTCCCGGACTGTCATCAGCGATGAGCAGTTCTTC
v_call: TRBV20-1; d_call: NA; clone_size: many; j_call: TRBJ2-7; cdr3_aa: CSALGVQGRDGYF; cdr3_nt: TGCAGTGCTCTCGGGGTACAGGGGAGGGATGGGTACTTC
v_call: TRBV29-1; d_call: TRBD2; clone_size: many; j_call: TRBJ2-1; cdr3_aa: CSGGLARDEQFF; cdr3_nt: TGCAGTGGGGGACTAGCACGGGATGAGCAGTTCTTC
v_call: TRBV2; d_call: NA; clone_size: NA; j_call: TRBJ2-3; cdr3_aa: CASIWERAASTDTQYF; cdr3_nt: TGTGCCAGCATATGGGAGCGGGCCGCTAGCACAGATACGCAGTATTTT
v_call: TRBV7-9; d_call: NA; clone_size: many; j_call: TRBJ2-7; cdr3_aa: CASSPRYGGYEQYF; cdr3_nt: TGTGCCAGCAGCCCACGTTACGGAGGGTACGAGCAGTACTTC
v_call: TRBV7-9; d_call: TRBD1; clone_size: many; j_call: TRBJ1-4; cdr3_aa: CASSLRTGDEKLFF; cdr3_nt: TGTGCCAGCAGCTTACGGACAGGGGATGAAAAACTGTTTTTT
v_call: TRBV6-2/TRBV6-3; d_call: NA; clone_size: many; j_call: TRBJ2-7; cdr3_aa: CASSTYGGGVEQYF; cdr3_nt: TGTGCCAGCAGTACCTACGGGGGTGGGGTCGAGCAGTACTTC
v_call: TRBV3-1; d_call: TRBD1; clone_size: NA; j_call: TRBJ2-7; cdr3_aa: CASSHRDRSSYEQYF; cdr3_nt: TGTGCCAGCAGCCACCGGGACAGAAGCTCCTACGAGCAGTACTTC
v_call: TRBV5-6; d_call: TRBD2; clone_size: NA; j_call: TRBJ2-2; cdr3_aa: CASSPPPGTSRTGELFF; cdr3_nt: TGTGCCAGCAGCCCCCCCCCCGGGACTAGCCGTACCGGGGAGCTGTTTTTT
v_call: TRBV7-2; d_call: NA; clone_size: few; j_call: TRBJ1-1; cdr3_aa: CASSPQGGTEAFF; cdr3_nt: TGTGCCAGCAGCCCACAGGGAGGAACTGAAGCTTTCTTT
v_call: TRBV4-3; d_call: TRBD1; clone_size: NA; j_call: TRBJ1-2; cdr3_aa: CASSQDQGGASLVGYTF; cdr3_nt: TGCGCCAGCAGCCAAGATCAGGGGGGGGCGTCTCTTGTTGGCTACACCTTC
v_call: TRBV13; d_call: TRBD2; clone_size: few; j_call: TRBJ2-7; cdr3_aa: CASSSGLAGVRGVEQYF; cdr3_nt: TGTGCCAGCAGCTCGGGACTAGCGGGAGTCCGGGGGGTCGAGCAGTACTTC
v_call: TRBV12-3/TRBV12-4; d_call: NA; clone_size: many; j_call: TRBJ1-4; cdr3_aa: CASSWDLEDEKLFF; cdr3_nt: TGTGCCAGCAGCTGGGACCTGGAGGATGAAAAACTGTTTTTT
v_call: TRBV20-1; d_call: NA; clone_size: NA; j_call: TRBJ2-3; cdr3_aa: CSARARASTDTQYF; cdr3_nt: TGCAGTGCTAGAGCCAGGGCCTCCACAGATACGCAGTATTTT